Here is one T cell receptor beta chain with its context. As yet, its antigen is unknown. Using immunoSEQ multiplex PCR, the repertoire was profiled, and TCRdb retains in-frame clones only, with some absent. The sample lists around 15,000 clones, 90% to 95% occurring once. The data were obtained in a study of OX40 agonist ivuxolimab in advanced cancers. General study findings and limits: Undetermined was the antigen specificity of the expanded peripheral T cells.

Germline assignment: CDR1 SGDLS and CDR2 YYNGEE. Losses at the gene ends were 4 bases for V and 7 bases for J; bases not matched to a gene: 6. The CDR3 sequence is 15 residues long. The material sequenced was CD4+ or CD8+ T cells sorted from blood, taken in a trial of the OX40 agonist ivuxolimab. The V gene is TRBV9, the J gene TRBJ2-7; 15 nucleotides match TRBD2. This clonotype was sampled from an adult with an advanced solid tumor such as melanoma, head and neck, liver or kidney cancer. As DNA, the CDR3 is TGTGCCAGCAGCCCTGGGACTAGCGGGGGGTTGGAGCAGTACTTC. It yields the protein CASSPGTSGGLEQYF. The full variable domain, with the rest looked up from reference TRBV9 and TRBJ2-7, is DSGVTQTPKHLITATGQRVTLRCSPRSGDLSVYWYQQSLDQGLQFLIQYYNGEERAKGNILERFSAQQFPDLHSELNLSSLELGDSALYFCASSPGTSGGLEQYFGPGTRLTVT.